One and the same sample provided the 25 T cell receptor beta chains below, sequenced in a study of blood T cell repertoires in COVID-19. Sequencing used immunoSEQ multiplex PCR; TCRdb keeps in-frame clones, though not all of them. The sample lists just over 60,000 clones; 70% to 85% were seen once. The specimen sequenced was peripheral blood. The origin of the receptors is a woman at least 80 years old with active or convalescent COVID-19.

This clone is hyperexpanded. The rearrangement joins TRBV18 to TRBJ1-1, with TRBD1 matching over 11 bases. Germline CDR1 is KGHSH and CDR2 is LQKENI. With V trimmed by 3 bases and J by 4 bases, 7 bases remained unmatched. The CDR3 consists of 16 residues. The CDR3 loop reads CASSPADRGLGTEAFF. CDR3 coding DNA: TGTGCCAGCTCACCGGCGGACAGGGGGCTGGGCACTGAAGCTTTCTTT.

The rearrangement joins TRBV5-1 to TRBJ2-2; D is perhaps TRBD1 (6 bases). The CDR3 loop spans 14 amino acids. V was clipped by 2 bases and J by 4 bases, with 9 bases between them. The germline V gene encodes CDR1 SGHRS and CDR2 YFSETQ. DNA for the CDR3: TGCGCCAGCAGCTTCAGGGGTGGCACCGGGGAGCTGTTTTTT. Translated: CASSFRGGTGELFF.

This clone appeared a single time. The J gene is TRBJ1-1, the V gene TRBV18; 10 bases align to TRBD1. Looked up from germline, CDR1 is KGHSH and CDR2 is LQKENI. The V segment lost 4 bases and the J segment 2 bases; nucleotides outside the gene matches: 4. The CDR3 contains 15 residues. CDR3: CASSQRTGGNTEAFF. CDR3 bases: TGTGCCAGCTCACAAAGGACAGGGGGAAACACTGAAGCTTTCTTT.

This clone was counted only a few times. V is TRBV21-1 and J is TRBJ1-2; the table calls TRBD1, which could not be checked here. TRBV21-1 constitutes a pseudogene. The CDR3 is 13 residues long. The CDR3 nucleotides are TGTGCCAGCAGCAACCGTGACAGCTGGGTCTACACCTTC. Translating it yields CASSNRDSWVYTF.

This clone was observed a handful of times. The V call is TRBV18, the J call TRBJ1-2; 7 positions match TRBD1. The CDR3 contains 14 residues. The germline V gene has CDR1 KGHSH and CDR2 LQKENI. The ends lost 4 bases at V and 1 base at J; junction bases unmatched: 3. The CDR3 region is CASSQGAGNYGYTF. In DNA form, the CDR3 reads TGTGCCAGCTCACAGGGGGCTGGTAACTATGGCTACACCTTC. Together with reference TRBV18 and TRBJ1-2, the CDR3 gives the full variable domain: NAGVMQNPRHLVRRRGQEARLRCSPMKGHSHVYWYRQLPEEGLKFMVYLQKENIIDESGMPKERFSAEFPKEGPSILRIQQVVRGDSAAYFCASSQGAGNYGYTFGSGTRLTVV.

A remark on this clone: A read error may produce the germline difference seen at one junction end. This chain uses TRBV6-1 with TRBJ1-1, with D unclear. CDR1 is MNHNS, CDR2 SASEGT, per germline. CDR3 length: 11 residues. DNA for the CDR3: TGTGCCAGCAGTGAATCGATGTGGGCCCAATTT. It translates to CASSESMWAQF.

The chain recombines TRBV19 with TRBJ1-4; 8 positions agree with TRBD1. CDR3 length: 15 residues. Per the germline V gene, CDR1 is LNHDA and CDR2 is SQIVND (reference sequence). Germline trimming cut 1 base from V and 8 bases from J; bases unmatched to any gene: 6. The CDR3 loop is CASSIVQTGEEKLFF. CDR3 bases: TGTGCCAGTAGTATAGTACAGACAGGGGAAGAAAAACTGTTTTTT.

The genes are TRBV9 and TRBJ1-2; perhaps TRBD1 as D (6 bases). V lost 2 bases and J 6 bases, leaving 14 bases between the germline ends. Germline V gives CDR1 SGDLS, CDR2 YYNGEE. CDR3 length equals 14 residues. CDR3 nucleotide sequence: TGTGCCAGCAGCGTCAACACGCAGGGGCATGGCTACACCTTC. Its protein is CASSVNTQGHGYTF.

The CDR3 bases are TGTGCCAGCAGCAAGACGAGGGTTCCTGGGAACACTGAAGCTTTCTTT. Translation gives CASSKTRVPGNTEAFF. The chain has TRBV7-8 and TRBJ1-1; D unresolved. This CDR3 has 16 residues. Germline lookup yields CDR1 SGHVS and CDR2 FQNEAQ. V shed 5 bases and J shed 1 base, with 17 bases lying between them.

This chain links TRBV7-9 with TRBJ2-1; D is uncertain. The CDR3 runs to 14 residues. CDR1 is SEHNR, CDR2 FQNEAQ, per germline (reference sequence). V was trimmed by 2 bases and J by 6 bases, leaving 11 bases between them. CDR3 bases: TGTGCCAGCAGCTTAATTACTACCCGCAATGAGCAGTTCTTC. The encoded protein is CASSLITTRNEQFF.

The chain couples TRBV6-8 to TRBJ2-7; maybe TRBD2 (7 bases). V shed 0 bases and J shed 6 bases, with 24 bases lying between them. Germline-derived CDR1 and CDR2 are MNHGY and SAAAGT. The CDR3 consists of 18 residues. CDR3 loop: CASSYSVVLFRGGAEQYF. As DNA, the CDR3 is TGTGCCAGCAGTTACTCGGTTGTACTTTTTAGGGGGGGGGCCGAGCAGTACTTC.

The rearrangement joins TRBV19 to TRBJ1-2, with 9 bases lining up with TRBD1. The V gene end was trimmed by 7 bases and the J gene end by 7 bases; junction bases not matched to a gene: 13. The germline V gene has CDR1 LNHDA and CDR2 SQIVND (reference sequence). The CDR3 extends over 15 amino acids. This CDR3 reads CASTQISGTGFGYTF. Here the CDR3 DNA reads TGTGCCAGTACCCAAATCTCCGGGACAGGGTTTGGCTACACCTTC.

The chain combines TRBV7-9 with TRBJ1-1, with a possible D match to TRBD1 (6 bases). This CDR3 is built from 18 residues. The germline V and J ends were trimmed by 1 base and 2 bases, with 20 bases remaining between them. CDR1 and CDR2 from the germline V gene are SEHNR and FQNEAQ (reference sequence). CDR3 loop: CASSLGALVRGQNTEAFF. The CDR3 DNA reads TGTGCCAGCAGCTTAGGGGCCTTGGTCAGGGGACAAAACACTGAAGCTTTCTTT.

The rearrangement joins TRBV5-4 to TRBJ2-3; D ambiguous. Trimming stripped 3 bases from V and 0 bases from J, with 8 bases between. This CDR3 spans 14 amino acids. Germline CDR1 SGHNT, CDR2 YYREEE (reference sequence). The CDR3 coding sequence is TGTGCCAGCAGCTCGCCGGTTAGCACAGATACGCAGTATTTT. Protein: CASSSPVSTDTQYF.

The CDR3 DNA follows: TGTGCCAGCAGCCCGTTCGATGGGGGCGTTAGGGCCGGGGAGCTGTTTTTT. As protein: CASSPFDGGVRAGELFF. V is TRBV7-8 and J is TRBJ2-2; D possibly corresponds to TRBD1 (6 bases). Per the germline V gene, CDR1 is SGHVS and CDR2 is FQNEAQ. The ends were cut back, 5 bases at V and 6 bases at J, with 22 bases in the middle. This CDR3 has 17 residues. The whole variable domain, remainder taken from reference TRBV7-8 and TRBJ2-2, is GAGVSQSPRYKVAKRGQDVALRCDPISGHVSLFWYQQALGQGPEFLTYFQNEAQLDKSGLPSDRFFAERPEGSVSTLKIQRTQQEDSAVYLCASSPFDGGVRAGELFFGEGSRLTVL.

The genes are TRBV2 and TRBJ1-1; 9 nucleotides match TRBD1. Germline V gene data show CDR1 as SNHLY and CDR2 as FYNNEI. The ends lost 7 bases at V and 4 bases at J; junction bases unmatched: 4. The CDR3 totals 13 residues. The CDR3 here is CASTGQGGTEAFF. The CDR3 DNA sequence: TGTGCCAGCACGGGACAGGGTGGCACTGAAGCTTTCTTT. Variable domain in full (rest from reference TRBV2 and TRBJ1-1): EPEVTQTPSHQVTQMGQEVILRCVPISNHLYFYWYRQILGQKVEFLVSFYNNEISEKSEIFDDQFSVERPDGSNFTLKIRSTKLEDSAMYFCASTGQGGTEAFFGQGTRLTVV.

The CDR3 sequence: CASSLDRNYGYTF. CDR3 DNA: TGTGCCAGCAGTCTGGACAGGAACTATGGCTACACCTTC. The V call is TRBV28, the J call TRBJ1-2; TRBD1 aligns across 7 bases. This CDR3 contains 13 residues. The J segment lost 2 bases and the V segment lost 5 bases, leaving 2 bases of the junction unmatched. CDR1 is MDHEN, CDR2 SYDVKM, per germline.

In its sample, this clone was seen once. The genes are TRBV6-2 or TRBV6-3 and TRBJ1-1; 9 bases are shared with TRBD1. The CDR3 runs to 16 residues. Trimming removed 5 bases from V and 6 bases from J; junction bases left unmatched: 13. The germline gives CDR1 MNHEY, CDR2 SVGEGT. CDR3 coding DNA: TGTGCCAGCAGTGAGATCAACAGGGGGCGCGTCCCTGAAGCTTTCTTT. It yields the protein CASSEINRGRVPEAFF.

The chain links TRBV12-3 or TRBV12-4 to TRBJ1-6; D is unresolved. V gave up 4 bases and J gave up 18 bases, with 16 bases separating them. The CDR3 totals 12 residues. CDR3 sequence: CASSSPSGVSHF. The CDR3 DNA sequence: TGTGCCAGCAGTTCACCCTCAGGTGTTTCCCACTTT.

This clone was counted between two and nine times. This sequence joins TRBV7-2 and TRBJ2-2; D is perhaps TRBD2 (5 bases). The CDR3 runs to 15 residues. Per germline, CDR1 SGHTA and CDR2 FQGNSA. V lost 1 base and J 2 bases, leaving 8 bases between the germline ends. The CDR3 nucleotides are TGTGCCAGCAGCTTAGTGACGGGAAACACCGGGGAGCTGTTTTTT. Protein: CASSLVTGNTGELFF.

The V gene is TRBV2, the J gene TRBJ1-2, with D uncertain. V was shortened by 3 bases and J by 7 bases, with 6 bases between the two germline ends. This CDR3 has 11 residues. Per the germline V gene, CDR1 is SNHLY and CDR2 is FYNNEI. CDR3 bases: TGTGCCAGCAGTGACAGGCCTGGCTACACCTTC. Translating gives CASSDRPGYTF.

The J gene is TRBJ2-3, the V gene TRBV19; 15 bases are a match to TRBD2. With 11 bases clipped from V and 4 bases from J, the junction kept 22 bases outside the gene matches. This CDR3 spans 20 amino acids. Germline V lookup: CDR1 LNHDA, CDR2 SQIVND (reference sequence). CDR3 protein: CASTPVWTSGGAFGADTQYF. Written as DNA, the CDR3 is TGTGCCTCCACCCCGGTTTGGACTAGCGGGGGGGCTTTCGGCGCAGATACGCAGTATTTT.

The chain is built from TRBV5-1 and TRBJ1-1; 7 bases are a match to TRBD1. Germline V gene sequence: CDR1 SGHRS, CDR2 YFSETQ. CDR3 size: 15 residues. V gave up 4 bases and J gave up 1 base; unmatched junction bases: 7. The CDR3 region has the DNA TGCGCCAGCAGCAGGGACAGATTCTCGAACACTGAAGCTTTCTTT. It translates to CASSRDRFSNTEAFF. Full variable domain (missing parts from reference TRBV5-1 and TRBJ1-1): KAGVTQTPRYLIKTRGQQVTLSCSPISGHRSVSWYQQTPGQGLQFLFEYFSETQRNKGNFPGRFSGRQFSNSRSEMNVSTLELGDSALYLCASSRDRFSNTEAFFGQGTRLTVV.

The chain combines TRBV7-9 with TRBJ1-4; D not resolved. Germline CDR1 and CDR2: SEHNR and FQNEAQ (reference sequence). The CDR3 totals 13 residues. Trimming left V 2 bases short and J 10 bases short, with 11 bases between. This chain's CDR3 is CASSLLGSGKLFF. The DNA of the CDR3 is TGTGCCAGCAGCTTATTGGGCTCCGGAAAACTGTTTTTT.

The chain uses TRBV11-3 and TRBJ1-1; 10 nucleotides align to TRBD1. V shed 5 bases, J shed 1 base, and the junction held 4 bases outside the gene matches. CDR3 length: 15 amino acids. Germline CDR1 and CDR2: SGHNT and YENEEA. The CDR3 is CASSPRTGGNTEAFF. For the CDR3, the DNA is TGTGCCAGCAGCCCGAGGACAGGGGGGAACACTGAAGCTTTCTTT.